The 13 T cell receptor beta chains presented below share a single source sample, sequenced in a study of blood T cells in healthy people across ages. A J-beta primer mix and a sample-barcoded 5' primer were used in a second PCR of roughly 6 to 11 cycles. One entry per CDR3 protein, called by TCRdb with MiXCR from the 5' RACE reads. The sample includes some 550,000 distinct CDR3 sequences, around half of them seen just once. The material sequenced was blood. The receptors come from an elderly man in good health.

Regarding this clonotype: This may be a read error, as it is one base from a much larger clone. CDR3: CASTGTANQPQHF. CDR3 nucleotide sequence: TGTGCCAGCACAGGGACAGCGAATCAGCCCCAGCATTTT. The chain carries TRBV6-6 and TRBJ1-5; 7 bases map to TRBD1. Unmatched junction bases numbered 4, after V lost 7 bases and J lost 4 bases. The germline CDR1 and CDR2 sequences are MNHNY and SVGAGI (reference sequence). CDR3 length: 13 residues.

This clonotype was seen a handful of times. V gene TRBV7-2 combines with J gene TRBJ2-7, with D hard to call. This CDR3 is built from 16 residues. CDR1 is SGHTA, CDR2 FQGNSA, per germline. V lost 1 base and J 0 bases, leaving 13 bases between the germline ends. The CDR3 reads CASSLVGQASSYEQYF. As DNA, the CDR3 is TGTGCCAGCAGCTTAGTGGGTCAGGCGAGCTCCTACGAGCAGTACTTC.

This clonotype was counted a few times. The V and J genes are TRBV3-1 and TRBJ2-1, with D unclear. Deletions cut 3 bases from V and 1 base from J, with 4 bases between. The CDR3 totals 13 residues. Germline assignment: CDR1 LGHDT and CDR2 YNNKEL (reference sequence). CDR3 bases: TGTGCCAGCAGCCACCTTTCCTACAATGAGCAGTTCTTC. It yields the protein CASSHLSYNEQFF.

This clonotype appeared a few times. The chain employs TRBV6-2 or TRBV6-3 and TRBJ2-5, with no clear D. Trimming shortened V by 6 bases and J by 0 bases, and 5 bases separated the two germline ends. The CDR3 is 12 amino acids. The germline V gene has CDR1 MNHEY and CDR2 SVGEGT. CDR3 residues: CASRDNQETQYF. The CDR3 region has the DNA TGTGCCAGCAGAGACAACCAAGAGACCCAGTACTTC.

This clonotype was counted only a few times. The chain carries TRBV5-1 and TRBJ2-7, with 10 bases identical to TRBD1. V shed 1 base, J shed 4 bases, and the junction held 14 bases outside the gene matches. The CDR3 is 18 amino acids. Per germline, CDR1 SGHRS and CDR2 YFSETQ. This chain's CDR3 is CASSLKGTGEVPRYEQYF. The CDR3 DNA reads TGCGCCAGCAGCTTGAAAGGGACAGGGGAGGTCCCAAGGTACGAGCAGTACTTC.

In its sample, this clonotype was seen once. The CDR3 DNA reads TGTGCCTGGAGTGTAACGGGAGAGACCCAGTACTTC. Its protein product is CAWSVTGETQYF. This chain uses TRBV30 with TRBJ2-5; no definite D call. Looked up from germline, CDR1 is GTSNPN and CDR2 is SVGIG (reference sequence). The CDR3 runs 12 residues. V was trimmed by 0 bases and J by 4 bases, leaving 6 bases between them.

The genes are TRBV25-1 and TRBJ2-1, with TRBD1 identical over 7 bases. This CDR3 contains 14 residues. J was trimmed by 3 bases and V by 2 bases; bases with no gene match: 1. The germline V gene encodes CDR1 MGHDK and CDR2 SYGVNS. The CDR3 bases are TGTGCCAGCAGTGAAAGGACAGGCTACAATGAGCAGTTCTTC. This encodes CASSERTGYNEQFF.

DNA of the CDR3: TGCAGTGTTGTGGGGACAGGGCGACTCACAGATACGCAGTATTTT. Residues: CSVVGTGRLTDTQYF. The chain couples TRBV20-1 to TRBJ2-3, with 9 bases identical to TRBD1. CDR1 and CDR2 (germline): DFQATT, SNEGSKA (reference sequence). CDR3 length: 15 residues. V lost 7 bases and J lost 2; bases outside the gene matches: 10.

The chain combines TRBV7-2 with TRBJ1-5, with a weak D call TRBD1 (5 bases). Germline CDR1 is SGHTA and CDR2 is FQGNSA. This CDR3 comprises 16 residues. V lost 4 bases, J lost 4 bases, and 17 bases lay in between. In nucleotides, the CDR3 is TGTGCCAGCAGCTCCAACCAGGGTGCTCTTAATCAGCCCCAGCATTTT. This encodes CASSSNQGALNQPQHF.

V and J are TRBV7-2 and TRBJ2-2; TRBD1 agrees at 10 bases. The CDR3 runs to 16 residues. The junction had 9 bases not matched to a gene; V was cut back by 4 bases and J by 7 bases. CDR1 is SGHTA, CDR2 FQGNSA, per germline. CDR3 nucleotides: TGTGCCAGCAGCTCCAGACAGGGGGCTTCCAGCGGGGAGCTGTTTTTT. Its protein product is CASSSRQGASSGELFF.

The V call is TRBV7-2, the J call TRBJ1-1, with TRBD1 matching 7 bases. This CDR3 has 13 residues. The germline V gene has CDR1 SGHTA and CDR2 FQGNSA. The ends lost 3 bases at V and 7 bases at J; junction bases unmatched: 5. Here the CDR3 DNA reads TGTGCCAGCAGCTTTGACAGGGTTAATGAAGCTTTCTTT. Translation: CASSFDRVNEAFF.

In its sample, this clonotype was seen once. The V gene is TRBV6-2 or TRBV6-3, the J gene TRBJ1-5; D possibly corresponds to TRBD1 (6 bases). The germline gives CDR1 MNHEY, CDR2 SVGEGT. This CDR3 region has 17 residues. Trimming took 5 bases from V and 2 from J, leaving 19 bases between them. The CDR3 nucleotides are TGTGCCAGCAGTCACCGGACAGTTTCGGCGGGCAATCAGCCCCAGCATTTT. It yields the protein CASSHRTVSAGNQPQHF.

There are a few counts of this clonotype. This chain uses TRBV5-5 with TRBJ1-2; tentatively, D is TRBD1 (6 bases). Trimming stripped 4 bases from V and 4 bases from J, with 8 bases between. The CDR3 is 12 amino acids. Germline V gives CDR1 SGHKS, CDR2 YYEKEE (reference sequence). CDR3 bases: TGTGCCAGCAGCAAGGACAGCTATGGCTACACCTTC. Protein sequence: CASSKDSYGYTF.